Below are 18 T cell receptor beta chains sequenced from a single sample in a study of response to subunit inactivated influenza vaccine. TCRdb passed the RT-PCR reads through MiXCR, listing each CDR3 protein once. Of some 800,000 distinct CDR3 sequences in the sample, 21% were seen once. The material sequenced was PBMCs from blood, taken approximately 5 days after vaccination. The origin of the receptors is a man aged 50 to 60 who received an inactivated influenza vaccine.

This clonotype has just a few counts. V and J are TRBV7-2 and TRBJ2-1, with TRBD2 matching over 9 bases. The CDR3 runs 15 residues. Germline loops: CDR1 SGHTA, CDR2 FQGNSA. Trimming at V came to 8 bases and at J to 5 bases, leaving 10 bases not matched to a gene. CDR3 region: CASGGLAGRNNEQFF. The CDR3 DNA sequence: TGTGCCAGCGGAGGGCTAGCGGGGCGCAACAATGAGCAGTTCTTC.

This chain joins TRBV12-3 or TRBV12-4 and TRBJ1-2; D may be TRBD1 (5 bases). The CDR3 is 12 residues long. The V and J ends lost 3 bases and 7 bases respectively, with 9 bases between them. In DNA, the CDR3 is TGTGCCAGCAGTTTTGACAGCAGTGGCTACACCTTC. Its translation is CASSFDSSGYTF.

This clonotype was counted only a few times. The chain links TRBV7-2 to TRBJ2-2, with D possibly matching TRBD2 (6 bases). V was trimmed by 2 bases and J by 6 bases, leaving 10 bases between them. The CDR3 totals 14 residues. The germline V gene has CDR1 SGHTA and CDR2 FQGNSA. As DNA, the CDR3 is TGTGCCAGCAGCTTATTGGGAGGCTCCGGGGAGCTGTTTTTT. This sequence encodes CASSLLGGSGELFF.

This rearrangement joins TRBV7-2 to TRBJ2-2; D gene uncertain. The V and J ends lost 2 bases and 2 bases respectively, with 12 bases between them. Germline assignment: CDR1 SGHTA and CDR2 FQGNSA. The CDR3 sequence is 16 residues long. The CDR3 loop reads CASSLSVTFNTGELFF. CDR3 sequence (DNA): TGTGCCAGCAGCTTATCGGTGACATTTAACACCGGGGAGCTGTTTTTT. The entire variable domain, with the rest obtained from reference TRBV7-2 and TRBJ2-2, is as follows: GAGVSQSPSNKVTEKGKDVELRCDPISGHTALYWYRQSLGQGLEFLIYFQGNSAPDKSGLPSDRFSAERTGGSVSTLTIQRTQQEDSAVYLCASSLSVTFNTGELFFGEGSRLTVL.

The rearrangement uses TRBV6-2 or TRBV6-3 and TRBJ2-5; D gene ambiguous. CDR3 length: 14 residues. Trimming removed 2 bases from V and 5 bases from J, with 12 bases in between. Germline assignment: CDR1 MNHEY and CDR2 SVGEGT. The CDR3 nucleotides are TGTGCCAGCAGTTACGGTCTGCTCCGGGAGACCCAGTACTTC. The encoded protein is CASSYGLLRETQYF.

This clonotype came up a few times. The chain combines TRBV29-1 with TRBJ2-7; 10 bases map to TRBD2. The CDR3 is 17 residues long. Germline V gene lookup returns CDR1 SQVTM and CDR2 ANQGSEA. J lost 7 bases, V lost 5 bases, and 20 bases had no gene match. The CDR3 bases are TGCAGCGTTAGGGTATCTAGCGGGAGAATGCTTTATGGGGAGCAGTACTTC. It codes for CSVRVSSGRMLYGEQYF.

V and J are TRBV20-1 and TRBJ2-7; D unclear. V gave up 2 bases and J gave up 0 bases, with 8 bases separating them. Germline lookup yields CDR1 DFQATT and CDR2 SNEGSKA (reference sequence). This CDR3 comprises 13 residues. The CDR3 sequence: CSARPGASYEQYF. For the CDR3, the DNA is TGCAGTGCTAGACCGGGCGCCTCCTACGAGCAGTACTTC.

Ten or more counts support this clonotype. The chain is built from TRBV12-3 or TRBV12-4 and TRBJ1-5; 9 bases are a match to TRBD1. CDR3 size: 14 residues. V trimming: 6 bases; J trimming: 3 bases; junction bases outside the gene matches: 3. DNA for the CDR3: TGTGCCAGCAGCCGGGACAGGGTCAATCAGCCCCAGCATTTT. Residues: CASSRDRVNQPQHF.

This rearrangement joins TRBV12-3 or TRBV12-4 to TRBJ1-5; 10 positions match TRBD1. The CDR3 runs 14 residues. V shed 7 bases and J 6 bases; nucleotides not matched to a gene: 6. The CDR3 nucleotides read TGTGCCAGCACCCTCGGGACAGGGGTTCAGCCCCAGCATTTT. Its translation is CASTLGTGVQPQHF.

As DNA, the CDR3 is TGTGCCAGCAGTTTTGGACGGGGGGGTGAAAAACTGTTTTTT. Translation: CASSFGRGGEKLFF. The rearrangement joins TRBV12-3 or TRBV12-4 to TRBJ1-4; maybe TRBD1 (5 bases). The CDR3 contains 14 residues. V was clipped by 3 bases and J by 7 bases, with 12 bases between them.

This chain joins TRBV28 and TRBJ2-1; D call uncertain. The CDR3 loop spans 11 amino acids. CDR1 is MDHEN and CDR2 is SYDVKM in the germline V gene. Trimming left V 4 bases short and J 8 bases short, with 6 bases between. In DNA, the CDR3 is TGTGCCAGCAGTTCGGCCCATGAGCAGTTCTTC. This codes for CASSSAHEQFF. Complete variable domain (other parts from reference TRBV28 and TRBJ2-1): DVKVTQSSRYLVKRTGEKVFLECVQDMDHENMFWYRQDPGLGLRLIYFSYDVKMKEKGDIPEGYSVSREKKERFSLILESASTNQTSMYLCASSSAHEQFFGPGTRLTVL.

This clonotype turned up a few times. This chain links TRBV14 with TRBJ2-5, with unresolved D. Looked up from germline, CDR1 is SGHDN and CDR2 is FVKESK. CDR3 size: 15 residues. Trimming removed 2 bases from V and 8 bases from J, with 18 bases in between. The CDR3: CASSQLGDRTGTQYF. The CDR3 DNA reads TGTGCCAGCAGCCAACTAGGAGACCGAACGGGTACCCAGTACTTC.

This clonotype was counted only a few times. CDR3 region: CAISESAFLENQPQHF. As DNA, the CDR3 is TGTGCCATCAGTGAGTCGGCCTTTCTGGAAAATCAGCCCCAGCATTTT. This chain connects TRBV10-3 to TRBJ1-5; D is undetermined. Germline CDR1 ENHRY, CDR2 SYGVKD. This CDR3 contains 16 residues. V lost 0 bases to trimming and J lost 4 bases, with 13 bases between them.

In DNA, the CDR3 is TGTGCCAGCAGCTTGTCCTGGACAGGTGAAGAGACCCAGTACTTC. Amino acid sequence: CASSLSWTGEETQYF. V is TRBV11-2 and J is TRBJ2-5; 7 nucleotides match TRBD1. This CDR3 has 15 amino acids. The V gene's germline CDR1 is SGHAT and CDR2 FQNNGV. V shed 3 bases and J 3 bases; nucleotides not matched to a gene: 7.

The chain has TRBV30 and TRBJ2-1; TRBD2 aligns across 15 bases. This CDR3 spans 15 amino acids. The germline CDR1 and CDR2 sequences are GTSNPN and SVGIG (reference sequence). V trimming: 2 bases; J trimming: 7 bases; junction bases outside the gene matches: 3. The CDR3: CAWSPGLAGGNEQFF. The CDR3 DNA follows: TGTGCCTGGAGTCCTGGACTAGCGGGGGGGAATGAGCAGTTCTTC.

This clonotype showed up just once. The chain has TRBV11-2 and TRBJ2-6; 10 bases match TRBD1. The germline gives CDR1 SGHAT, CDR2 FQNNGV. The V segment lost 1 base and the J segment 4 bases; nucleotides outside the gene matches: 7. The length of the CDR3 is 18 residues. CDR3 bases: TGTGCCAGCAGCTTAGTCGGACAGGGGGGTACGGGGGCCAACGTCCTGACTTTC. It encodes CASSLVGQGGTGANVLTF.

This clonotype came up a few times. The rearrangement uses TRBV7-8 and TRBJ2-5; tentatively, D is TRBD2 (6 bases). Between the trimmed V and J ends, which lost 0 bases and 1 base, there was a span of 12 bases. The germline V gene has CDR1 SGHVS and CDR2 FQNEAQ. The CDR3 length is 16 residues. The CDR3 sequence: CASSLARLVRQETQYF. The CDR3 nucleotides are TGTGCCAGCAGCTTAGCCAGACTAGTACGCCAAGAGACCCAGTACTTC.

This sequence joins TRBV7-2 and TRBJ2-7, with a possible D match to TRBD2 (6 bases). Trimming took off 5 bases at V and 3 bases at J, with 14 bases between the two ends. This CDR3 is 14 amino acids long. Germline V gives CDR1 SGHTA, CDR2 FQGNSA. This CDR3 reads CASSTQRRDYEQYF. CDR3 coding DNA: TGTGCCAGCAGCACTCAAAGGCGGGACTACGAGCAGTACTTC.